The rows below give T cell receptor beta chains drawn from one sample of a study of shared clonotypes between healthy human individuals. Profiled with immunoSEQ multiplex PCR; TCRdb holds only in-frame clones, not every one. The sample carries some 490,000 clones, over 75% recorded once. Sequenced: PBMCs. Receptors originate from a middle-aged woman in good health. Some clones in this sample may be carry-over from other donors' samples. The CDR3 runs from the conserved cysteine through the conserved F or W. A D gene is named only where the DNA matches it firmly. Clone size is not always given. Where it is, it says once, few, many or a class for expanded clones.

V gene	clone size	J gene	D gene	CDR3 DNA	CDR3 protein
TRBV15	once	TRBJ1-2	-	TGTGCCACCAGCAGAGGGACTGGTGTAGGCTACACCTTC	CATSRGTGVGYTF
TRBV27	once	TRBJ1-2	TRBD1	TGTGCCAGCAGTACCCTGACAGGGTTTGGGCTTCACACCTTC	CASSTLTGFGLHTF
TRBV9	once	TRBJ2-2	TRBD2	TGTGCCAGCAGCGTAGGTCTAGCGGGAGCGTCTTCGAACACCGGGGAGCTGTTTTTT	CASSVGLAGASSNTGELFF
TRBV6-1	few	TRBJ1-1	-	TGTGCCAGCAGTGAAGCTCTTGGGCAGGGCCCCACTGAAGCTTTCTTT	CASSEALGQGPTEAFF
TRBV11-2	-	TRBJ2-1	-	TGTGCCAGCAGCGATCAGGGCAGGAATGAGCAGTTCTTC	CASSDQGRNEQFF
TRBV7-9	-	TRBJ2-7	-	TGTGCCAGCAGCTACTCGGGGCAGGGGTACGAGCAGTACTTC	CASSYSGQGYEQYF
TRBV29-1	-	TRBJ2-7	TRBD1	TGCAGCGCCCTGACAGGGCGCTACGAGCAGTACTTC	CSALTGRYEQYF
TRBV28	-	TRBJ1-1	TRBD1	TGTGCCATCTCTCGGACAGGCCTCACTGAAGCTTTCTTT	CAISRTGLTEAFF
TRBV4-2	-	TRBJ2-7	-	TGTGCCAGCAGTCAATCTAGCAGCTACGAGCAGTACTTC	CASSQSSSYEQYF
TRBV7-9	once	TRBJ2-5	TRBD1	TGTGCCAGCAGCTCACGGGGACAGATTCGTGAGACCCAGTACTTC	CASSSRGQIRETQYF
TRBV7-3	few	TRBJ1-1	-	TGTGCCAGCAGCCCCGGACACCAGAACACTGAAGCTTTCTTT	CASSPGHQNTEAFF
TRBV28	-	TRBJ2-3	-	TGTGCCAGCAGCTCAGACAGGATAGGAGATACGCAGTATTTT	CASSSDRIGDTQYF
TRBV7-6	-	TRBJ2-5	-	TGTGCCAGCAGCTTACGATTGGAGACCCAGTACTTC	CASSLRLETQYF
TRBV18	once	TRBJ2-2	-	TGTGCCAGCTCACCACCAGGACAGAGAAACACCGGGGAGCTGTTTTTT	CASSPPGQRNTGELFF
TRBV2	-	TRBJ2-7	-	TGTGCCAGCAGAAAGGACACCCTGGGCCACGAGCAGTACTTC	CASRKDTLGHEQYF
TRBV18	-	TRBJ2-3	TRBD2	TGTGCCAGCTCATCTGGACTAGCGGGAACCTACTCTGGCACAGATACGCAGTATTTT	CASSSGLAGTYSGTDTQYF
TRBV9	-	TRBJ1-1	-	TGTGCCAGCAGCTGGGGAGGGGAGGGAACTGAAGCTTTCTTT	CASSWGGEGTEAFF
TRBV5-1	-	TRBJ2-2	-	TGCGCCAGCAGCTTGCCCCAGGGGAACACCGGGGAGCTGTTTTTT	CASSLPQGNTGELFF
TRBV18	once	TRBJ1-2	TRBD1	TGTGCCAGCTCACCTTCGGACAGGAACCCCTATGGCTACACCTTC	CASSPSDRNPYGYTF
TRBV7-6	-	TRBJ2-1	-	TGTGCCAGCAGTCCCCAGGGGCTAAGCTCCTACAATGAGCAGTTCTTC	CASSPQGLSSYNEQFF
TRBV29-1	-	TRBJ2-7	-	TGCAGCGCGCGTGACGGAGCCTACGAGCAGTACTTC	CSARDGAYEQYF
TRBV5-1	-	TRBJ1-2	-	TGCGCCAGCAGAGGGGGGTACCGTCCCGGGGATGGCTACACCTTC	CASRGGYRPGDGYTF
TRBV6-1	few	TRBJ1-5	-	TGTGCCAGCAGTGTTAACACCGGTGGGGGTCAGCCCCAGCATTTT	CASSVNTGGGQPQHF
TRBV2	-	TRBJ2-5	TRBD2	TGTGCCAGCAGCCTAGCGGGAGGTGGAGAGACCCAGTACTTC	CASSLAGGGETQYF
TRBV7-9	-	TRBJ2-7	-	TGTGCCAGCAGCTTAGAAGGCAGGGTCGAGCAGTACTTC	CASSLEGRVEQYF
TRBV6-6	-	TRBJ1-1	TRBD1	TGTGCCAGCACCACAGGGGTCTCTTGGAACACTGAAGCTTTCTTT	CASTTGVSWNTEAFF
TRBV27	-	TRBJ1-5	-	TGTGCCAGCAGTTTATCGAGGGATCAGCCCCAGCATTTT	CASSLSRDQPQHF
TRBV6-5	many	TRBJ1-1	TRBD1	TGTGCCAGCAGTACAGGGGAGACTGAAGCTTTCTTT	CASSTGETEAFF
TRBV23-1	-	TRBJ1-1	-	TGCGCCAGTAGACACAAGAACACTGAAGCTTTCTTT	CASRHKNTEAFF
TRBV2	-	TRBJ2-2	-	TGTGCCAGCAGGACTACCACCGGGGAGCTGTTTTTT	CASRTTTGELFF
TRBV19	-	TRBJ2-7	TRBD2	TGTGCCAGTAGTATAGGCGCGGGAGTGGGATTATACGAGCAGTACTTC	CASSIGAGVGLYEQYF
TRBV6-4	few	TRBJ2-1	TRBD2	TGTGCCAGCAGTCGGTCCCGGGAGGGGAATGAGCAGTTCTTC	CASSRSREGNEQFF
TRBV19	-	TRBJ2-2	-	TGTGCCAGTAGTATAGGGAACACCGGGGAGCTGTTTTTT	CASSIGNTGELFF
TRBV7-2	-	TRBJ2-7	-	TGTGCCAGCAGCGGACTAACCTACGAGCAGTACTTC	CASSGLTYEQYF
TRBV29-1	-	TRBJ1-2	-	TGCAGCGTTGCGGGGGTCAGAACAAACTATGGCTACACCTTC	CSVAGVRTNYGYTF
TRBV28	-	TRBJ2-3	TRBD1	TGTGCCAGCAGTTCCCGGGACAGGGGCACAGATACGCAGTATTTT	CASSSRDRGTDTQYF
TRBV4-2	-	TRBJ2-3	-	TGTGCCAGCAGCCAAGAGTGGCTGCCCACAGATACGCAGTATTTT	CASSQEWLPTDTQYF
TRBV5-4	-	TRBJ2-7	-	TGTGCCAGCAGCTGGGGGGCAGACCTCGAGCAGTACTTC	CASSWGADLEQYF
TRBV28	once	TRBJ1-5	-	TGTGCCAGCAGTCTCCTCGCAGGGCCCAATCAGCCCCAGCATTTT	CASSLLAGPNQPQHF
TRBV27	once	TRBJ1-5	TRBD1	TGTGCCAGCAGGCCACAGGACAGTTCAGGGGGGCCCCAGCATTTT	CASRPQDSSGGPQHF
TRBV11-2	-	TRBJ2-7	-	TGTGCCAGCAGCGTACAAGGGGGAGTCTCGAGGCGGTACTTC	CASSVQGGVSRRYF
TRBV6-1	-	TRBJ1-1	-	TGTGCCAGCAGTGCAGAGGGGGGAGGGAACACTGAAGCTTTCTTT	CASSAEGGGNTEAFF
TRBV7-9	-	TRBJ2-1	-	TGTGCCAGCAGCTTGGGTCAGGAGCAGTTCTTC	CASSLGQEQFF
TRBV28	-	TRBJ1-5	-	TGTGCCAGCAGTTTACCCCTTGTTGATCAGCCCCAGCATTTT	CASSLPLVDQPQHF